These 14 T cell receptor beta chains came from one sample sequenced in a study of blood T cell repertoires in COVID-19. Sequenced by immunoSEQ multiplex PCR; TCRdb stores in-frame clones only, minus some. Here the sample spans some 200,000 clones, roughly 79% being singletons. Material for sequencing was peripheral blood. Receptors were obtained from a woman in her seventies with acute or convalescent COVID-19.

This chain links TRBV19 with TRBJ2-7; possible D gene TRBD1, 5 bases. This CDR3 region has 14 residues. Germline values: CDR1 LNHDA, CDR2 SQIVND (reference sequence). V dropped 9 bases and J dropped 2 bases, with 17 bases sitting between them. CDR3 sequence (DNA): TGTGCCAGCCAATACGACACAGGACCCTACGAGCAGTACTTC. Protein product: CASQYDTGPYEQYF.

V is TRBV5-4 and J is TRBJ2-1, with a tentative D call TRBD2 (6 bases). The CDR3 covers 16 residues. The V end lost 0 bases, the J end lost 0 bases, and 10 bases lay between the germline ends. Germline V gene sequence: CDR1 SGHNT, CDR2 YYREEE (reference sequence). CDR3 in amino acids: CASSLEGGLSYNEQFF. CDR3 coding DNA: TGTGCCAGCAGCTTGGAGGGAGGACTCTCCTACAATGAGCAGTTCTTC.

This chain joins TRBV7-2 and TRBJ1-2; possible D gene TRBD1, 6 bases. The CDR3 covers 15 residues. Deletions cut 1 base from V and 6 bases from J, with 15 bases between. Looked up from germline, CDR1 is SGHTA and CDR2 is FQGNSA. CDR3 protein: CASSLDGGRRDGYTF. The CDR3 nucleotides are TGTGCCAGCAGCTTAGATGGGGGCCGAAGGGATGGCTACACCTTC.

This clone has more than one count but fewer than ten. The chain links TRBV4-1 to TRBJ2-3; 7 bases agree with TRBD2. The CDR3 totals 16 residues. The germline V gene encodes CDR1 MGHRA and CDR2 YSYEKL. Trimming removed 0 bases from V and 1 base from J; junction bases left unmatched: 4. In DNA, the CDR3 is TGCGCCAGCAGCCAAGAAGGGACTATAGGCACAGATACGCAGTATTTT. It translates to CASSQEGTIGTDTQYF.

The chain carries TRBV28 and TRBJ2-1; 9 bases are a match to TRBD2. The germline V gene has CDR1 MDHEN and CDR2 SYDVKM. The CDR3 sequence is 17 residues long. Unmatched junction bases numbered 11, after V lost 4 bases and J lost 4 bases. The CDR3 protein is CASSSLGASGIYNEQFF. CDR3 DNA: TGTGCCAGCAGTTCGTTAGGGGCTAGCGGGATTTACAATGAGCAGTTCTTC.

This chain uses TRBV2 with TRBJ1-4; weak D call: TRBD1 (5 bases). Between the trimmed V and J ends, which lost 6 bases and 6 bases, there was a span of 14 bases. The germline CDR1 and CDR2 sequences are SNHLY and FYNNEI. The CDR3 is made up of 14 amino acids. CDR3 amino acids: CASSQGRWDEKLFF. Here the CDR3 DNA reads TGTGCCAGCAGCCAGGGAAGGTGGGATGAAAAACTGTTTTTT. Filled out from reference TRBV2 and TRBJ1-4, the complete variable domain reads EPEVTQTPSHQVTQMGQEVILRCVPISNHLYFYWYRQILGQKVEFLVSFYNNEISEKSEIFDDQFSVERPDGSNFTLKIRSTKLEDSAMYFCASSQGRWDEKLFFGSGTQLSVL.

The rearrangement joins TRBV27 to TRBJ2-1; D is possibly TRBD1 (5 bases). The CDR3 runs 14 residues. Germline CDR1 MNHEY, CDR2 SMNVEV (reference sequence). With 3 bases removed from V and 10 bases from J, the gap between germline ends came to 16 bases. CDR3 in amino acids: CASSLSRGVKEQFF. DNA of the CDR3: TGTGCCAGCAGTTTGTCTAGGGGTGTGAAAGAGCAGTTCTTC.

J is TRBJ2-7 and V is TRBV5-6; 8 bases fit TRBD1. From germline, CDR1 is SGHDT and CDR2 YYEEEE. The junction had 8 bases not matched to a gene; V was cut back by 6 bases and J by 3 bases. CDR3 length: 14 amino acids. The CDR3 protein is CASNADRANYEQYF. CDR3 DNA sequence: TGTGCCAGCAACGCGGACAGGGCGAACTACGAGCAGTACTTC.

The V gene is TRBV15, the J gene TRBJ2-5; D uncertain. V shed 9 bases and J shed 0 bases, with 20 bases lying between them. The CDR3 sequence is 16 residues long. Germline V gene sequence: CDR1 LNHNV, CDR2 YYDKDF (reference sequence). The CDR3 reads CATRPKVAVDQETQYF. The CDR3 DNA reads as TGTGCCACGCGACCTAAAGTGGCGGTCGACCAAGAGACCCAGTACTTC.

This sequence joins TRBV15 and TRBJ2-7; TRBD2 aligns across 7 bases. V lost 1 base and J lost 6; bases outside the gene matches: 9. CDR1 and CDR2 (germline): LNHNV, YYDKDF (reference sequence). The length of the CDR3 is 15 residues. The CDR3 coding sequence is TGTGCCACCAGCAGAGGTGGGAGGGCCAGAGGCGAGCAGTACTTC. It encodes CATSRGGRARGEQYF.

This chain uses TRBV7-9 with TRBJ2-3; tentatively, D is TRBD1 (6 bases). Trimming removed 5 bases at V and 4 bases at J, with 10 bases between. The CDR3 extends over 13 amino acids. Germline assignment: CDR1 SEHNR and CDR2 FQNEAQ (reference sequence). CDR3 amino acids: CASSRTGSDTQYF. The CDR3 DNA reads TGTGCCAGCAGCCGAACAGGGTCAGATACGCAGTATTTT.

The rearrangement links TRBV5-4 to TRBJ2-3, with TRBD2 identical over 11 bases. V shed 1 base, J shed 4 bases, and the junction held 5 bases outside the gene matches. This CDR3 spans 16 amino acids. Germline V gene lookup returns CDR1 SGHNT and CDR2 YYREEE (reference sequence). Written as DNA, the CDR3 is TGTGCCAGCAGCTTGAGACTAGCGGGATTGGCAGATACGCAGTATTTT. Translating gives CASSLRLAGLADTQYF.

This chain's CDR3 is CSASGDHYGYTF. As DNA, the CDR3 is TGCAGTGCTAGTGGCGATCACTATGGCTACACCTTC. The chain links TRBV20-1 to TRBJ1-2; D is ambiguous. The CDR3 has 12 residues. CDR1 and CDR2 (germline): DFQATT, SNEGSKA (reference sequence). The V end was cut by 3 bases, the J end by 3 bases, with 8 bases between.

The CDR3 DNA sequence: TGTGCCAGCATTGGAGCGGGACTCACAGATACGCAGTATTTT. It translates to CASIGAGLTDTQYF. The chain uses TRBV27 and TRBJ2-3; TRBD2 agrees at 7 bases. Germline CDR1 reads MNHEY; CDR2 reads SMNVEV (reference sequence). This CDR3 has 14 residues. V lost 7 bases to trimming and J lost 2 bases; unmatched junction nucleotides: 6.